The present T cell receptor (beta chain) was sequenced within a study of regulatory T cells in long-lasting Graves disease. Libraries of TCR beta came from iRepertoire HTBI primers plus Arm-PCR of CDR3 regions. Via MiXCR, TCRdb re-called the multiplex PCR reads, giving one row per CDR3 protein. The data show some 200,000 distinct CDR3 sequences, with roughly 18% seen just once and approximately 12% held by the top ten. Time point: newly diagnosed GD, antithyroid drugs for less than 3 months. RNA isolated from PBMCs was used to make the TCR library. EDTA tubes received around 10 milliliters of drawn peripheral blood. There are 14 residues in the CDR3. The V gene end was trimmed by 6 bases and the J gene end by 4 bases; junction bases not matched to a gene: 7. Germline lookup yields CDR1 LNHDA and CDR2 SQIVND (reference sequence). This clonotype has a count of ten or more. The same sample was also used in a study of T cells in Graves' hyperthyroidism and ophthalmopathy.

The V gene is TRBV19, the J gene TRBJ2-7, with TRBD2 identical over 9 bases. The receptor was derived from a woman aged 25-40 years with Graves disease. The starting material was peripheral blood mononuclear cells (PBMCs), obtained at new diagnosis, from a patient treated with antithyroid drugs. CDR3 loop: CASRESGRTYEQYF. In DNA, the CDR3 is TGTGCCAGTAGGGAGAGCGGGAGGACATACGAGCAGTACTTC.